The present TCR beta chain was sequenced within a study of CD8+CD57+ T cells in acquired aplastic anemia. As for the study in general: DNA from sorted CD4+ and CD8+ cells averaged roughly 3.2 ug.

Those patients picked for sequencing had displayed CD8+CD57+ cell expansion on flow cytometry. Blood came from patients not yet given any therapy. Points from the study as a whole: Patients and controls shared twenty-nine CD8+ CDR3 sequences, highly expressed in patients. Statistical testing detected no significant gap in CD8+ Simpson's diversity between patients and controls.

Genomic DNA was employed as the template in profiling TCR beta VDJ and CDR3. Each CDR3 protein is one row after TCRdb ran MiXCR on the reads. The table lists about 95,000 distinct CDR3 sequences, 55% to 70% of them singletons, with about 62% in the top ten. Trimming took off 4 bases at V and 4 bases at J, with 20 bases between the two ends. This CDR3 region has 16 residues. Germline CDR1 and CDR2: SGDLS and YYNGEE. A note on this clonotype: Its antigen is currently unknown.

Material for sequencing was sorted CD4+, CD8+, or CD8+CD57+ T cells (not recorded which) from PBMCs. The sequence derives from a human donor with aplastic anemia. J is TRBJ2-5 and V is TRBV9, with D perhaps matching TRBD2 (6 bases). CDR3 sequence reads: CASSKRWGERAETQYF. For the CDR3, the DNA is TGTGCCAGCAGCAAAAGGTGGGGGGAGAGGGCAGAGACCCAGTACTTC. The variable domain in full, completed from reference TRBV9 and TRBJ2-5, reads DSGVTQTPKHLITATGQRVTLRCSPRSGDLSVYWYQQSLDQGLQFLIQYYNGEERAKGNILERFSAQQFPDLHSELNLSSLELGDSALYFCASSKRWGERAETQYFGPGTRLLVL.